Here is one T cell receptor beta chain with its context. Its specificity is not known. The CDR3 contains 15 residues. The V and J ends lost 2 bases and 0 bases, in that order; junction bases with no gene match: 2. The germline CDR1 and CDR2 sequences are SEHNR and FQNEAQ (reference sequence). This sample was taken from a study of shared clonotypes between healthy human individuals. Background on the study: Donors, aged 18 to 49, were a couple of women and three men.

Notes on the study in general: Non-shared clonotypes showed lower generation probabilities than clonotypes common to all four donors. The study found about 5% of naive CD4 clonotypes shared across a few donors.

All donors were healthy HIV-negative adults lacking recent acute infections or vaccinations. Libraries were prepared by immunoSEQ multiplex PCR; TCRdb keeps only in-frame clonotypes and omits some of them. The sample includes roughly 2.4 million clones, nearly 97% of them seen just once. Sequenced material: naive CD4+ T cells sorted from blood. Subset indicated: CD45RA+ positively selected. This rearrangement joins TRBV7-9 to TRBJ2-7, with 9 positions matching TRBD1. The TCR sequence derives from a man between 18 and 29 years old in good health. This CDR3 is CASSLLGQGSYEQYF. The CDR3 DNA sequence: TGTGCCAGCAGCTTACTGGGACAGGGCTCCTACGAGCAGTACTTC.